This TCR beta chain was recorded in a study of vaccination effects on CD4 cells after COVID-19. As for this clone: Its specificity is not known.

Germline V CDR1 and CDR2: LNHDA, SQIVND (reference sequence). The V and J ends lost 6 bases and 2 bases, in that order; junction bases with no gene match: 7. This CDR3 has 14 amino acids. Here immunoSEQ multiplex PCR was the method, and the copy in TCRdb shows in-frame clones only, minus some. This sample has under 45,000 clones, with roughly 70% found just once. Antigen-specific CD4+ T cell clonotypes were called by their expansion after viral peptide-pool culture in ViraFEST. The culture ran for around nine days before CD4+ T cells were isolated. Vaccine recipients had no previous SARS-CoV-2 infection; their nucleocapsid antibodies were negative. They grew 2 million to 2.5 million PBMC in each well, adding 7.5 to 10 IU/ml IL-2 and 7.5 to 10 ug/ml peptides.

Source: CD4+ T cells from PBMCs cultured with HCoV-OC43 spike peptides, taken before COVID-19 vaccination. Described subset: HCoV-OC43 spike overlapping peptide pool stimulation. This receptor was taken from a human donor who received a COVID-19 vaccine. The chain has TRBV19 and TRBJ2-7, with 7 positions matching TRBD1. The CDR3 protein is CASSRDRLTYEQYF. CDR3 sequence (DNA): TGTGCCAGTAGCCGGGACAGACTAACCTACGAGCAGTACTTC.